A single sample gave rise to the 3 T cell receptor beta chains below, sequenced in a study of blood T cells in healthy people across ages. Combining a sample-barcoded 5' primer with a J-beta primer mix, a second PCR ran for about 7 to 11 cycles. TCRdb recomputed calls from the 5' RACE reads with MiXCR, one row per CDR3 protein. Seen here are roughly 830,000 distinct CDR3 sequences, around 68% observed once, and the top ten hold around a quarter. The specimen sequenced was blood. These receptors all stem from a man between 25 and 39 years old in good health.

This clonotype was detected a few times. The chain employs TRBV4-3 and TRBJ1-2, with a possible D match to TRBD1 (5 bases). Germline CDR1 LGHNA, CDR2 YSLEER. Trimming removed 1 base from V and 2 bases from J, with 8 bases in between. The CDR3 has 14 amino acids. The CDR3: CASSQGHRNYGYTF. The CDR3 nucleotides are TGCGCCAGCAGCCAAGGTCACAGGAACTATGGCTACACCTTC.

The chain uses TRBV9 and TRBJ1-2; 10 nucleotides agree with TRBD1. The CDR3 is 14 residues long. Trimming at V came to 2 bases and at J to 8 bases, leaving 6 bases not matched to a gene. Germline CDR1 and CDR2: SGDLS and YYNGEE. CDR3 sequence: CASSVGTGDCGYTF. Written as DNA, the CDR3 is TGTGCCAGCAGCGTGGGGACAGGGGATTGCGGCTACACCTTC.

The chain joins TRBV4-3 to TRBJ2-7, with TRBD2 identical over 8 bases. The V segment lost 4 bases and the J segment 2 bases; nucleotides outside the gene matches: 10. The CDR3 length is 16 residues. Per germline, CDR1 LGHNA and CDR2 YSLEER. This CDR3 reads CASSPTPGRGPYEQYF. The CDR3 DNA sequence: TGCGCCAGCAGCCCGACCCCCGGGAGGGGACCCTACGAGCAGTACTTC.